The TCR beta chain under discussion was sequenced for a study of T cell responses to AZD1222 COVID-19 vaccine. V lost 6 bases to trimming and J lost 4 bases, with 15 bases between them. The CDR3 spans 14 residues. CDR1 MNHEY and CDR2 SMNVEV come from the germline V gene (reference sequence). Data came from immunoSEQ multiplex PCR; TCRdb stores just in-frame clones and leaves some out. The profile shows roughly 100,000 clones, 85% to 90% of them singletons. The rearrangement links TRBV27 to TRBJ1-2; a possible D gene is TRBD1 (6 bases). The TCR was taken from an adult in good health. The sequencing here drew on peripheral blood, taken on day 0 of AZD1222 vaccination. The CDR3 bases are TGTGCCAGCAGCTTTGGTGGACAGCCCTATGGCTACACCTTC. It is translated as CASSFGGQPYGYTF.